The 14 T cell receptor beta chains reported below all come from one sample, sequenced in a study of T cells after posttransplantation cyclophosphamide. Treatment was busulfan-fludarabine conditioning, a marrow graft, and cyclophosphamide on days +3 and +4. The table came from immunoSEQ multiplex PCR; TCRdb's copy has only in-frame clones and leaves some out. This repertoire holds 5,500 to 7,500 clones, and none appear only once. Sequencing was performed on PBMCs, taken after allogeneic stem cell transplant with posttransplant cyclophosphamide. The receptors stem from a male patient in his fifties or sixties who received an allogeneic stem cell transplant from an unrelated donor, was CMV-positive, and had acute GVHD only. Part of the T cells may come from the graft donor.

This clone was observed many times. V and J are TRBV27 and TRBJ1-1, with D unclear. Germline loops: CDR1 MNHEY, CDR2 SMNVEV (reference sequence). The CDR3 loop spans 15 amino acids. V lost 3 bases and J lost 1, with 12 bases in between. The CDR3 reads CASSFRGIQNTEAFF. The CDR3 DNA reads TGTGCCAGCAGTTTCAGAGGGATACAGAACACTGAAGCTTTCTTT.

This clone was counted between two and nine times. V usage is TRBV11-2 and J usage is TRBJ2-5, with a possible D match to TRBD2 (5 bases). The V and J ends lost 6 bases and 4 bases respectively, with 18 bases between them. Germline lookup yields CDR1 SGHAT and CDR2 FQNNGV. CDR3 size: 15 residues. The CDR3 is CASRRESPPRETQYF. The DNA for the CDR3 is TGTGCCAGCAGAAGGGAGTCTCCACCAAGAGAGACCCAGTACTTC. The full variable domain, in which reference TRBV11-2 and TRBJ2-5 provide the parts outside the CDR3, is EAGVAQSPRYKIIEKRQSVAFWCNPISGHATLYWYQQILGQGPKLLIQFQNNGVVDDSQLPKDRFSAERLKGVDSTLKIQPAKLEDSAVYLCASRRESPPRETQYFGPGTRLLVL.

In this sample, this clone turned up many times. This chain links TRBV5-4 with TRBJ2-7, with TRBD1 matching over 10 bases. V trimming: 4 bases; J trimming: 3 bases; junction bases outside the gene matches: 4. Germline CDR1 SGHNT, CDR2 YYREEE (reference sequence). The length of the CDR3 is 14 residues. CDR3 nucleotides: TGTGCCAGCAGCGTGGGACAGGGGCTCTACGAGCAGTACTTC. Its protein product is CASSVGQGLYEQYF.

This clone came up many times. The chain links TRBV4-2 to TRBJ1-4, with D unclear. V gave up 4 bases and J gave up 4 bases, with 10 bases separating them. The CDR3 is made up of 14 amino acids. CDR1 is LGHNA, CDR2 YNFKEQ, per germline. CDR3 region: CASSRREVNEKLFF. The CDR3 DNA is TGTGCCAGCAGCCGGAGGGAGGTTAATGAAAAACTGTTTTTT.

This clone was counted between two and nine times. This chain joins TRBV2 and TRBJ2-5; 8 bases line up with TRBD1. The J call may not be correct, given that the DNA end is closer to TRBJ2-7. Germline CDR1 and CDR2: SNHLY and FYNNEI. The CDR3 consists of 17 residues. This CDR3 is CASSPHLPGQENYEQYF. The CDR3 DNA follows: TGTGCCAGCAGCCCTCACCTCCCGGGACAGGAAAACTACGAGCAGTACTTC.

This clone was detected many times. The chain links TRBV14 to TRBJ1-4; D is uncertain. Germline values: CDR1 SGHDN, CDR2 FVKESK. The CDR3 runs to 16 residues. The V and J ends lost 0 bases and 1 base respectively, with 9 bases between them. This CDR3 reads CASSQDSYRTNEKLFF. In nucleotides, the CDR3 is TGTGCCAGCAGCCAAGATAGTTACAGAACTAATGAAAAACTGTTTTTT.

The sample holds many counts of this clone. This chain links TRBV7-3 with TRBJ2-3; D might be TRBD1 (7 bases). Per the germline V gene, CDR1 is SGHTA and CDR2 is FQGTGA. CDR3 size: 15 residues. V was pared by 4 bases and J by 2 bases, with 13 bases between. Here the CDR3 DNA reads TGTGCCAGCAGCTCGGGGGACAGAGACACAGATACGCAGTATTTT. This translates into CASSSGDRDTDTQYF.

This clone was recorded many times. The rearrangement joins TRBV5-6 to TRBJ2-6; no firm D call. The V gene's germline CDR1 is SGHDT and CDR2 YYEEEE. CDR3 length: 15 residues. Trimming cost V 4 bases and J 0 bases, with 8 bases left between them. Here the CDR3 DNA reads TGTGCCAGCAGCCATGGGCACTCTGGGGCCAACGTCCTGACTTTC. The encoded protein is CASSHGHSGANVLTF.

This clone was counted many times. The gene calls are TRBV27 and TRBJ2-7; 14 bases are shared with TRBD2. V gave up 4 bases and J gave up 4 bases; unmatched junction bases: 9. This CDR3 is built from 17 residues. Germline V gene sequence: CDR1 MNHEY, CDR2 SMNVEV (reference sequence). The CDR3 loop is CASSSGTGTSGRYEQYF. The DNA for the CDR3 is TGTGCCAGCAGTTCGGGGACCGGGACTAGCGGGAGATACGAGCAGTACTTC.

This clone was recorded many times. This sequence joins TRBV4-1 and TRBJ2-7; 8 bases are shared with TRBD1. Germline V gives CDR1 MGHRA, CDR2 YSYEKL. This CDR3 is 16 amino acids long. V gave up 2 bases and J gave up 4 bases; unmatched junction bases: 10. The CDR3, as DNA: TGCGCCAGCAGCCAACAAAGCTCGGACAGGGCATACGAGCAGTACTTC. Amino acid sequence: CASSQQSSDRAYEQYF.

This clone was seen more than once but under ten times. The chain has TRBV18 and TRBJ2-7; a weak D match, TRBD2 (5 bases). Germline CDR1 is KGHSH and CDR2 is LQKENI. The germline V and J ends were trimmed by 3 bases and 5 bases, with 11 bases remaining between them. The CDR3 has 13 amino acids. The CDR3 nucleotides are TGTGCCAGCTCACCCGGGGTGGACCACGAGCAGTACTTC. It yields the protein CASSPGVDHEQYF.

The chain carries TRBV4-1 and TRBJ2-5; 8 bases agree with TRBD2. Looked up from germline, CDR1 is MGHRA and CDR2 is YSYEKL. Trimming removed 5 bases from V and 5 bases from J; junction bases left unmatched: 10. The CDR3 is 15 residues long. The CDR3 region is CASSLSGGARETQYF. The CDR3 DNA reads TGCGCCAGCAGCTTGTCGGGAGGGGCCAGGGAGACCCAGTACTTC.

There are many counts of this clone. V gene TRBV9 combines with J gene TRBJ1-1; weak D call: TRBD1 (5 bases). The ends were cut back, 3 bases at V and 4 bases at J, with 10 bases in the middle. This CDR3 comprises 13 residues. Germline lookup yields CDR1 SGDLS and CDR2 YYNGEE. The CDR3 DNA follows: TGTGCCAGCAGCGATACAGGTACCACTGAAGCTTTCTTT. Translating it yields CASSDTGTTEAFF.

This clone occurred many times. Relative to the germline gene, one junction end is altered; a read error may explain this. The rearrangement joins TRBV10-3 to TRBJ1-1, with D possibly TRBD1 on 5 matching bases. The CDR3 is 13 residues long. Germline CDR1 reads ENHRY; CDR2 reads SYGVKD. The CDR3 DNA sequence: TGTGCCATCACTCGCATTTCTGGGACTGAAGCCTTCTTT. Its protein is CAITRISGTEAFF.